One and the same sample provided the 22 T cell receptor beta chains below, sequenced in a study of cytomegalovirus exposure and HLA in healthy donors. Primers: 60 Vbeta forward and 13 Jbeta reverse. Only in-frame clones appear in the TCRdb table, and some are missing; sequencing was by immunoSEQ multiplex PCR. The repertoire holds about 90,000 clones, with approximately 88% as singletons. Specimen: PBMCs. Receptors were obtained from a man younger than 35 in good health and CMV-seronegative.

The chain employs TRBV6-1 and TRBJ1-2, with 9 positions matching TRBD1. CDR3 size: 15 residues. V shed 6 bases and J 6 bases; nucleotides not matched to a gene: 11. Per germline, CDR1 MNHNS and CDR2 SASEGT. The CDR3, as DNA: TGTGCCAGCAGCATAGGGACAGGGCCTCAAAATGGCTACACCTTC. Translated, it gives CASSIGTGPQNGYTF.

A single count supports this clone. This chain links TRBV30 with TRBJ2-7, with 8 positions matching TRBD1. The junction had 12 bases not matched to a gene; V was cut back by 0 bases and J by 2 bases. The CDR3 is 17 amino acids. Germline V gene sequence: CDR1 GTSNPN, CDR2 SVGIG (reference sequence). The CDR3 sequence is CAWSVQRRGRFTYEQYF. CDR3 nucleotide sequence: TGTGCCTGGAGTGTACAGCGCAGGGGGCGATTTACCTACGAGCAGTACTTC.

The chain links TRBV27 to TRBJ2-1; D is possibly TRBD2 (7 bases). V lost 3 bases and J lost 8, with 20 bases in between. The CDR3 loop spans 16 amino acids. Germline V gene lookup returns CDR1 MNHEY and CDR2 SMNVEV (reference sequence). The CDR3 sequence: CASSLLLGGAFDEQFF. In nucleotides, the CDR3 is TGTGCCAGCAGTTTGCTCCTGGGGGGGGCTTTCGATGAGCAGTTCTTC.

The CDR3 sequence is CASSWTPHREQYF. CDR3 DNA: TGTGCCAGCAGTTGGACTCCCCATCGCGAGCAGTACTTC. J is TRBJ2-7 and V is TRBV28, with a possible D match to TRBD2 (5 bases). The V gene's germline CDR1 is MDHEN and CDR2 SYDVKM. V dropped 4 bases and J dropped 6 bases, with 13 bases sitting between them. The CDR3 covers 13 residues.

The table lists this clone with a count of one. The chain recombines TRBV6-1 with TRBJ2-6, with D tentatively TRBD1 (6 bases). The germline V gene encodes CDR1 MNHNS and CDR2 SASEGT. The CDR3 runs 15 residues. Trimming took 4 bases from V and 2 from J, leaving 9 bases between them. Here the CDR3 DNA reads TGTGCCAGCAGTGTAACAGGGCCTGGGGCCAACGTCCTGACTTTC. It specifies CASSVTGPGANVLTF.

The chain combines TRBV30 with TRBJ2-1; weak D call: TRBD2 (5 bases). Germline V gives CDR1 GTSNPN, CDR2 SVGIG (reference sequence). This CDR3 contains 17 residues. Trimming removed 0 bases from V and 4 bases from J, with 19 bases in between. The CDR3 nucleotides are TGTGCCTGGAGTGTGAGTGGTTTCTCGAGGGTTTACAATGAGCAGTTCTTC. Protein sequence: CAWSVSGFSRVYNEQFF.

This chain connects TRBV6-4 to TRBJ1-4; D uncertain. CDR3 length equals 19 residues. The V end was cut by 2 bases, the J end by 0 bases, with 19 bases between. Per the germline V gene, CDR1 is MRHNA and CDR2 is SNTAGT. The CDR3 DNA follows: TGTGCCAGCAGTGACCCCCTCTCTCGAGGCAAAGCAACTAATGAAAAACTGTTTTTT. As protein: CASSDPLSRGKATNEKLFF.

The chain recombines TRBV7-9 with TRBJ1-1; D may be TRBD1 (5 bases). The V gene lost 4 bases and the J gene lost 10 bases, with 16 bases spanning the gap. Germline values: CDR1 SEHNR, CDR2 FQNEAQ (reference sequence). The CDR3 sequence is 13 residues long. CDR3 coding DNA: TGTGCCAGCAGCTCTAGGACGGGGGAAGGAGCTTTCTTT. As protein: CASSSRTGEGAFF.

V usage is TRBV6-6 and J usage is TRBJ1-1; D is unclear. From germline, CDR1 is MNHNY and CDR2 SVGAGI (reference sequence). The CDR3 consists of 10 residues. V shed 6 bases and J shed 7 bases, with 6 bases lying between them. The CDR3 DNA follows: TGTGCCAGCAGCCTCGTTGAAGCTTTCTTT. Protein: CASSLVEAFF.

The chain has TRBV6-5 and TRBJ1-2, with D maybe TRBD1 (6 bases). In germline, CDR1 is MNHEY, CDR2 SVGAGI. Trimming removed 0 bases at V and 4 bases at J, with 15 bases between. CDR3 size: 16 residues. CDR3 DNA: TGTGCCAGCAGTTACTCGCCATTCCAGGGGAGCTATGGCTACACCTTC. It encodes CASSYSPFQGSYGYTF.

The chain links TRBV7-2 to TRBJ2-1; no definite D call. The CDR3 totals 13 residues. Trimming left V 4 bases short and J 10 bases short, with 14 bases between. Germline values: CDR1 SGHTA, CDR2 FQGNSA. CDR3 in amino acids: CASSSTLRIEQFF. CDR3 sequence (DNA): TGTGCCAGCAGCTCCACTTTGCGGATCGAGCAGTTCTTC.

This clone occurred once. The genes are TRBV2 and TRBJ1-1; TRBD1 agrees at 8 bases. With 2 bases clipped from V and 6 bases from J, the junction kept 2 bases outside the gene matches. This CDR3 is built from 13 residues. CDR1 and CDR2 from the germline V gene are SNHLY and FYNNEI. Here the CDR3 reads CASSETGGAEAFF. CDR3 sequence (DNA): TGTGCCAGCAGTGAAACAGGGGGAGCTGAAGCTTTCTTT.

The table lists this clone with a few counts. The J gene is TRBJ1-1, the V gene TRBV29-1, with a tentative D call TRBD1 (5 bases). CDR1 and CDR2 (germline): SQVTM, ANQGSEA. V was cut by 8 bases and J by 4 bases, with 17 bases left in between. This CDR3 is built from 13 residues. DNA for the CDR3: TGCAGCTCGTTCAGGCAGGGTGGCACTGAAGCTTTCTTT. It encodes CSSFRQGGTEAFF.

The chain combines TRBV7-9 with TRBJ2-7; D possibly corresponds to TRBD1 (5 bases). The CDR3 is 14 amino acids. CDR1 is SEHNR and CDR2 is FQNEAQ in the germline V gene (reference sequence). V was pared by 1 base and J by 3 bases, with 10 bases between. CDR3 coding DNA: TGTGCCAGCAGCTTAGTGGCAGGGAACTACGAGCAGTACTTC. Translated: CASSLVAGNYEQYF. Together with reference TRBV7-9 and TRBJ2-7, the CDR3 gives the full variable domain: DTGVSQNPRHKITKRGQNVTFRCDPISEHNRLYWYRQTLGQGPEFLTYFQNEAQLEKSRLLSDRFSAERPKGSFSTLEIQRTEQGDSAMYLCASSLVAGNYEQYFGPGTRLTVT.

The J gene is TRBJ2-1, the V gene TRBV13; 8 nucleotides match TRBD2. J lost 0 bases, V lost 4 bases, and 8 bases had no gene match. The CDR3 loop spans 17 amino acids. Germline V CDR1 and CDR2: PRHDT, FYEKMQ (reference sequence). As DNA, the CDR3 is TGTGCCAGCAGCTGGCTACTAGCGGATAGCTCCTACAATGAGCAGTTCTTC. Its translation: CASSWLLADSSYNEQFF.

The chain recombines TRBV30 with TRBJ1-2; D gene uncertain. CDR1 is GTSNPN and CDR2 is SVGIG in the germline V gene (reference sequence). The CDR3 is made up of 14 amino acids. CDR3 residues: CVLSLTGSGYGYTF. Here the CDR3 DNA reads TGTGTCCTGTCCCTAACGGGGAGTGGCTATGGCTACACCTTC.

CDR3 amino acids: CASRGANEQYF. The CDR3, as DNA: TGTGCCAGCAGAGGGGCTAACGAGCAGTACTTC. This chain joins TRBV6-1 and TRBJ2-7; TRBD1 might be the D (5 bases). V lost 6 bases to trimming and J lost 5 bases, with 8 bases between them. Germline V gene lookup returns CDR1 MNHNS and CDR2 SASEGT. This CDR3 has 11 amino acids.

CDR3: CASSFGPGSLGYTF. DNA of the CDR3: TGTGCCAGCAGCTTTGGACCGGGGAGTCTAGGCTACACCTTC. The chain links TRBV11-2 to TRBJ1-2; D is ambiguous. CDR1 and CDR2 (germline): SGHAT, FQNNGV. The CDR3 extends over 14 amino acids. The V gene lost 3 bases and the J gene lost 8 bases, with 16 bases spanning the gap.

This clone was observed a single time. This sequence joins TRBV28 and TRBJ1-2; D remains ambiguous. Germline lookup yields CDR1 MDHEN and CDR2 SYDVKM. The V and J ends lost 6 bases and 4 bases respectively, with 15 bases between them. The CDR3 is made up of 14 amino acids. DNA for the CDR3: TGTGCCAGCAGCCTTCCCACGGTCGTCTATGGCTACACCTTC. Residues: CASSLPTVVYGYTF.

Here the CDR3 DNA reads TGTGCCAGCAGTTACTCTCAGGCGGGCTCCTACAATGAGCAGTTCTTC. It specifies CASSYSQAGSYNEQFF. The chain links TRBV6-5 to TRBJ2-1; tentatively, D is TRBD2 (5 bases). Germline values: CDR1 MNHEY, CDR2 SVGAGI. V was trimmed by 0 bases and J by 0 bases, leaving 9 bases between them. The CDR3 contains 16 residues.

The chain links TRBV27 to TRBJ2-2; possibly TRBD2 for D (5 bases). With 3 bases removed from V and 5 bases from J, the gap between germline ends came to 13 bases. The CDR3 length is 15 residues. CDR1 is MNHEY, CDR2 SMNVEV, per germline (reference sequence). CDR3 sequence: CASSLRLAKTGELFF. Here the CDR3 DNA reads TGTGCCAGCAGTTTGCGGCTAGCTAAGACCGGGGAGCTGTTTTTT.

The chain joins TRBV11-2 to TRBJ1-2, with 8 nucleotides matching TRBD1. Per the germline V gene, CDR1 is SGHAT and CDR2 is FQNNGV. CDR3 size: 16 residues. The trim removed 5 bases at V and 6 bases at J, leaving 14 bases unmatched. The CDR3 DNA sequence: TGTGCCAGCAGCCGGGACAGGCTTGGCCGATACGATGGCTACACCTTC. This gives the protein CASSRDRLGRYDGYTF.